This entry is about one T cell receptor beta chain. In Seattle, patients joined the study during active infection and were tracked longitudinally. The data were taken from a study of blood T cell repertoires in COVID-19. Study-wide background: Acute and convalescent COVID-19 specimens originated in the United States, Italy and Spain. Sources were T cells, B-cell-depleted T cells, or PBMCs; the material itself was cDNA or gDNA.

Germline V gene data show CDR1 as SGDLS and CDR2 as YYNGEE. V shed 3 bases, J shed 4 bases, and the junction held 6 bases outside the gene matches. This CDR3 spans 16 amino acids. Methods used by the authors: For nucleated cells, counts were estimated from reference gene primer amplification. Data came from immunoSEQ multiplex PCR; TCRdb stores just in-frame clones and leaves some out. That table furnishes V, J and clone size, whereas the DNA furnished D and trimming. The data contain some 450,000 clones, around 90% of them singletons. This chain joins TRBV9 and TRBJ2-1; 11 bases are shared with TRBD2. Material: peripheral blood. The sequence came from a man younger than 35 with COVID-19, enrolled during active disease. The DNA for the CDR3 is TGTGCCAGCAGCGAGAAGGTAGCGGGAGGGTACAATGAGCAGTTCTTC. It codes for CASSEKVAGGYNEQFF.